A selection of T cell receptor beta chains follows, all from one sample in a study of blood T cells in healthy people across ages. MiXCR, run by TCRdb on the 5' RACE reads, gives a single entry per CDR3 protein. The sample has some 900,000 distinct CDR3 sequences; around 48% are singletons. Sample: blood. The receptors were sampled from a man younger than 40 in good health. The CDR3 runs from the conserved cysteine through the conserved F or W. Fields, in order: V gene, D gene, clone size, J gene, CDR3 DNA, CDR3 protein. The D gene is left open where the match is weak. Only some rows state a clone size, as once, few, many or a class for expanded clones.

V: TRBV4-1; D: TRBD1; size: -; J: TRBJ1-1; DNA: TGCGCCAGCAGGGCCCCAGGGGGGGGGAACACTGAAGCTTTCTTT; CDR3: CASRAPGGGNTEAFF
V: TRBV7-2; D: -; size: -; J: TRBJ2-7; DNA: TGTGCCAGCAGCTTAAGCAGGAGCGACGAGCAGTACTTC; CDR3: CASSLSRSDEQYF
V: TRBV29-1; D: -; size: -; J: TRBJ2-3; DNA: TGCAGCTTATCGGAGAAGGGTGGAAGGTCAGATACGCAGTATTTT; CDR3: CSLSEKGGRSDTQYF
V: TRBV27; D: -; size: -; J: TRBJ1-4; DNA: TGTGCCAGCAGTCGGGACGGGACCCCAAATGAAAAACTGTTTTTT; CDR3: CASSRDGTPNEKLFF
V: TRBV7-2; D: -; size: -; J: TRBJ2-7; DNA: TGTGCCAGCACCCAGAGGACCCCCTACGAGCAGTACTTC; CDR3: CASTQRTPYEQYF
V: TRBV29-1; D: -; size: -; J: TRBJ1-2; DNA: TGCAGCGACGCCAGGGGTGACAACTATGGCTACACCTTC; CDR3: CSDARGDNYGYTF
V: TRBV11-3; D: TRBD1; size: -; J: TRBJ1-4; DNA: TGTGCCAGCAGAACCGGGACAGATGAAAAACTGTTTTTT; CDR3: CASRTGTDEKLFF
V: TRBV10-3; D: TRBD2; size: -; J: TRBJ2-5; DNA: TGTGCCATCAGTGACGGGACTAGCGTAGAGACCCAGTACTTC; CDR3: CAISDGTSVETQYF
V: TRBV11-2; D: -; size: few; J: TRBJ2-1; DNA: TGTGCCAGCAGCTTAGGCCGACGAAGCTCCTACAATGAGCAGTTCTTC; CDR3: CASSLGRRSSYNEQFF
V: TRBV3-1; D: -; size: -; J: TRBJ1-2; DNA: TGTGCCAGCAGTCTTAGCAAGATCTGGGAGAGCTATGGCTACACCTTC; CDR3: CASSLSKIWESYGYTF
V: TRBV28; D: -; size: -; J: TRBJ2-3; DNA: TGTGCCAGCAAGGCGGGACTGAACACAGATACGCAGTATTTT; CDR3: CASKAGLNTDTQYF
V: TRBV29-1; D: -; size: -; J: TRBJ1-1; DNA: TGCAGCGTTGTCAGGTCCCCTATGGCAGCTTTCTTT; CDR3: CSVVRSPMAAFF
V: TRBV7-2; D: TRBD1; size: few; J: TRBJ2-7; DNA: TGTGCCAGCAGCAAAGACAGGGGGTCCTACGAGCAGTACTTC; CDR3: CASSKDRGSYEQYF
V: TRBV4-1; D: TRBD2; size: -; J: TRBJ2-3; DNA: TGCGCCAGCAGCCGGGGACTAGCGGGGGGACGAGGAGATACGCAGTATTTT; CDR3: CASSRGLAGGRGDTQYF
V: TRBV14; D: -; size: many; J: TRBJ2-3; DNA: TGTGCCAGCAGCCAAGGGCTCTTCGGCACAGATACGCAGTATTTT; CDR3: CASSQGLFGTDTQYF
V: TRBV6-2/TRBV6-3; D: -; size: -; J: TRBJ1-2; DNA: TGTGCCAGCAGTCCCGACGGCTCTTCTTATGGCTACACCTTC; CDR3: CASSPDGSSYGYTF
V: TRBV5-1; D: -; size: -; J: TRBJ2-7; DNA: TGCGCCAGCGCCCCCGGAGCCGTCTCTGAGCAGTACTTC; CDR3: CASAPGAVSEQYF
V: TRBV20-1; D: -; size: -; J: TRBJ1-2; DNA: TGCAGTGCCGCAGAGGGGGTGGGGGCGAACGGCTACACCTTC; CDR3: CSAAEGVGANGYTF
V: TRBV5-1; D: TRBD1; size: many; J: TRBJ2-7; DNA: TGCGCCTCCCAAACCGGGACAGGCGACTACGAGCAGTACTTC; CDR3: CASQTGTGDYEQYF